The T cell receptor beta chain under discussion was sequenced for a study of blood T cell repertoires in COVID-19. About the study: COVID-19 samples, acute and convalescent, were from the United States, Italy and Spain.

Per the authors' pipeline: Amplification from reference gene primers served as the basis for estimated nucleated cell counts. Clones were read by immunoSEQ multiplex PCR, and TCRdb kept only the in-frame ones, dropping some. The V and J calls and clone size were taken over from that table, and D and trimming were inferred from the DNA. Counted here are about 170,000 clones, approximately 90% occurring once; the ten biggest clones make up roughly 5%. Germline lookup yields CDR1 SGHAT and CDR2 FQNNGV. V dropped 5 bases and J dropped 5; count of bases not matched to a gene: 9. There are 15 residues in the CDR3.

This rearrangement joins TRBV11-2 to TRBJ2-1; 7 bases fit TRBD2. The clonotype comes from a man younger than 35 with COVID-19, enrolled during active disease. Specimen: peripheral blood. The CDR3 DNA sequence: TGTGCCAGCAGCCGACTAGTCAGCGGGAACAATGAGCAGTTCTTC. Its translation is CASSRLVSGNNEQFF.